These T cell receptor beta chains were read from a single sample in a study of CD8 T cells in Susac syndrome. TCRdb processed the immunoSEQ multiplex PCR reads anew with MiXCR; each CDR3 protein has one entry. The repertoire includes 150,000 to 200,000 distinct CDR3 sequences, more than 85% of them detected once, and about 0.15% sits in the top ten. Material for sequencing was CD8+ T cells from PBMCs. These receptors were taken from a human donor with Susac syndrome. Each CDR3 is given with its conserved first and last residue. D genes are given only for firm matches. The size entry is marked missing in some rows and otherwise reads once, few, many or a size class.

V gene	J gene	D gene	clone size	CDR3 protein	CDR3 DNA
TRBV15	TRBJ1-4	NA	NA	CATSGVRDSHRRKLFF	TGTGCCACCAGTGGAGTCCGGGACTCCCATCGGAGAAAACTGTTTTTT
TRBV12-3/TRBV12-4	TRBJ2-7	TRBD1	NA	CASSLRVAGQDYEQYF	TGTGCCAGCAGTTTAAGGGTGGCGGGACAGGACTACGAGCAGTACTTC
TRBV2	TRBJ1-1	NA	NA	CASSEEGENTEAFF	TGTGCCAGCAGTGAAGAGGGGGAGAACACTGAAGCTTTCTTT
TRBV5-1	TRBJ1-1	TRBD1	NA	CASSLKTGPGTEAFF	TGCGCCAGCAGCTTGAAGACAGGGCCGGGCACTGAAGCTTTCTTT
TRBV7-9	TRBJ1-5	TRBD1	NA	CASSPGQTHQPQHF	TGTGCCAGCAGCCCGGGACAGACACATCAGCCCCAGCATTTT
TRBV6-5	TRBJ2-1	TRBD2	NA	CASSYEREYNEQFF	TGTGCCAGCAGTTACGAGCGGGAGTACAATGAGCAGTTCTTC
TRBV11-2	TRBJ1-4	NA	NA	CASSLLEEKLFF	TGTGCCAGCAGCTTACTGGAGGAAAAACTGTTTTTT
TRBV6-6	TRBJ2-2	NA	NA	CASSYWGNTGELFF	TGTGCCAGCAGTTACTGGGGGAACACCGGGGAGCTGTTTTTT
TRBV27	TRBJ2-2	NA	NA	CASRWGASGELFF	TGTGCCAGCAGGTGGGGGGCCTCCGGGGAGCTGTTTTTT
TRBV6-5	TRBJ1-2	NA	NA	CASSYTQGNYGYTF	TGTGCCAGCAGCTACACCCAGGGGAACTATGGCTACACCTTC
TRBV7-2	TRBJ1-1	TRBD1	NA	CASRLDRDLTPNPEAFF	TGTGCCAGCAGGTTAGACAGGGATTTGACTCCGAACCCTGAAGCTTTCTTT
TRBV2	TRBJ2-5	TRBD1	once	CASIGQGILGETQYF	TGTGCCAGCATCGGACAGGGGATTTTAGGAGAGACCCAGTACTTC
TRBV27	TRBJ1-5	NA	NA	CASSFALGQPQHF	TGTGCCAGCAGTTTTGCGCTTGGTCAGCCCCAGCATTTT
TRBV5-1	TRBJ1-2	NA	NA	CASSLAADGYTF	TGCGCCAGCAGCTTGGCAGCCGATGGCTACACCTTC
TRBV6-5	TRBJ1-1	NA	NA	CASSYDRRHTEAFF	TGTGCCAGCAGTTACGATCGACGGCACACTGAAGCTTTCTTT
TRBV20-1	TRBJ1-2	NA	once	CSARGSGKSNYGYTF	TGCAGTGCTAGAGGCAGTGGAAAATCTAACTATGGCTACACCTTC
TRBV27	TRBJ1-2	NA	NA	CASSPTLRALGGYTF	TGTGCCAGCAGTCCCACCCTCCGGGCCTTGGGGGGCTACACCTTC
TRBV2	TRBJ2-1	NA	NA	CASSAMQGGFNEQFF	TGTGCCAGCAGTGCCATGCAGGGGGGTTTCAATGAGCAGTTCTTC
TRBV10-3	TRBJ1-5	TRBD1	NA	CAISESIISGTAQHF	TGTGCCATCAGTGAGTCGATAATTTCAGGGACAGCACAGCATTTT
TRBV5-4	TRBJ2-7	NA	NA	CASSLKRETYEQYF	TGTGCCAGCAGCTTGAAAAGGGAAACCTACGAGCAGTACTTC
TRBV7-9	TRBJ2-1	TRBD1	once	CASSRDRNNEQFF	TGTGCCAGCAGCCGGGACAGAAACAATGAGCAGTTCTTC
TRBV20-1	TRBJ2-3	TRBD1	NA	CSARLPGQGTDTQYF	TGCAGTGCTAGACTCCCGGGACAGGGAACAGATACGCAGTATTTT
TRBV12-3/TRBV12-4	TRBJ1-2	NA	NA	CASSPGPESGYTF	TGTGCCAGCAGTCCGGGCCCAGAATCGGGCTACACCTTC
TRBV14	TRBJ2-7	TRBD2	NA	CASSQGRTRRYEQYF	TGTGCCAGCAGCCAAGGTCGGACTAGGAGGTACGAGCAGTACTTC
TRBV6-6	TRBJ2-3	NA	NA	CASSYGSGGKGDTQYF	TGTGCCAGCAGTTACGGATCGGGGGGCAAGGGAGATACGCAGTATTTT
TRBV4-1	TRBJ2-7	NA	NA	CASSRLPNPSSYEQYF	TGCGCCAGCAGCCGCCTACCGAACCCCAGCTCCTACGAGCAGTACTTC